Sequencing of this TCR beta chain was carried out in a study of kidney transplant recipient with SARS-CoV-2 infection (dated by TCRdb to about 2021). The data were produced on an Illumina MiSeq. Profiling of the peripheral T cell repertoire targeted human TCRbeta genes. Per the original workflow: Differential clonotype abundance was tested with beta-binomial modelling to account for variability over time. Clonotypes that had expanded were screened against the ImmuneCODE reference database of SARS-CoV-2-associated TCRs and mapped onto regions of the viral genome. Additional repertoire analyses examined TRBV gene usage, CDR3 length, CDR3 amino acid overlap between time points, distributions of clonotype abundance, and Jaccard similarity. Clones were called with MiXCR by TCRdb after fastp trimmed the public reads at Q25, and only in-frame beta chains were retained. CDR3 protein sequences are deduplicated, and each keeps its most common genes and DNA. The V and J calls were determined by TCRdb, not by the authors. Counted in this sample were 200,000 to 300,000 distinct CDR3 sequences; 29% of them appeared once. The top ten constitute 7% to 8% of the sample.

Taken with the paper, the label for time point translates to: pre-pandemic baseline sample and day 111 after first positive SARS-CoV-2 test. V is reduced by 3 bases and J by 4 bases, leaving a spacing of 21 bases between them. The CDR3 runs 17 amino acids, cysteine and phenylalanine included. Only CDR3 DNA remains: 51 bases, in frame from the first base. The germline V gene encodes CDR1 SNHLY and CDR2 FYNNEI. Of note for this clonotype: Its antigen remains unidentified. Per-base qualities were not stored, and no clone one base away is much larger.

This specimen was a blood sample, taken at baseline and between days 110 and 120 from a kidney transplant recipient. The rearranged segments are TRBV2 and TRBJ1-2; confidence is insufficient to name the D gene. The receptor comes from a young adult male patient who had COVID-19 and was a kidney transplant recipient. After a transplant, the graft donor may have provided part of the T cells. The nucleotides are TGTGCCAGCAGTGACACTTGTTACCGACGAAAGACCTATGGCTACACCTTC. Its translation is CASSDTCYRRKTYGYTF.